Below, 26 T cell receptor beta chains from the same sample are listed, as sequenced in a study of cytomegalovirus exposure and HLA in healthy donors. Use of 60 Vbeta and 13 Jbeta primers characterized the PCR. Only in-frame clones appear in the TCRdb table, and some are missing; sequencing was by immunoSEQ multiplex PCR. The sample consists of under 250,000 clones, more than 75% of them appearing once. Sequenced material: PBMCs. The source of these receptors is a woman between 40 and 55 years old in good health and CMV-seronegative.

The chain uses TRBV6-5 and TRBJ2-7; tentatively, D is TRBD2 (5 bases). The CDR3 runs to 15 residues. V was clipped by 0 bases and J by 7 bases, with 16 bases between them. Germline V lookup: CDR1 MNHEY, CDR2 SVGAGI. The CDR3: CASSYSGGSGREQYF. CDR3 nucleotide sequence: TGTGCCAGCAGTTACTCCGGTGGGAGTGGAAGGGAGCAGTACTTC.

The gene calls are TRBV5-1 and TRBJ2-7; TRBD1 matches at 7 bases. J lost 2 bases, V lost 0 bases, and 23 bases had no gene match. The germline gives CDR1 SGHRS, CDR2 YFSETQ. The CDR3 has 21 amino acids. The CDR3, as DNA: TGCGCCAGCAGCTTGGGCGACAGGGTAGGCACTAGTTCCGTCCTAGCCTACGAGCAGTACTTC. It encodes CASSLGDRVGTSSVLAYEQYF.

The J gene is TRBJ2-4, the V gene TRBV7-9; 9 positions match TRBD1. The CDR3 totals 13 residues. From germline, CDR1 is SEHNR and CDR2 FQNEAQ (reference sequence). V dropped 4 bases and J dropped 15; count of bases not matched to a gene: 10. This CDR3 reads CASSSGGTGLGYF. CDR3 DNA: TGTGCCAGCAGCTCCGGAGGGACAGGGTTAGGGTACTTC.

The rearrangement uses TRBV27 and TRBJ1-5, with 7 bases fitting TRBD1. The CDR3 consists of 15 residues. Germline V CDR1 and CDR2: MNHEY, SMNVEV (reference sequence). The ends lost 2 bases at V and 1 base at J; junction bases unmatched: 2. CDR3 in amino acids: CASSLLTGSNQPQHF. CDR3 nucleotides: TGTGCCAGCAGTTTACTGACAGGGAGCAATCAGCCCCAGCATTTT.

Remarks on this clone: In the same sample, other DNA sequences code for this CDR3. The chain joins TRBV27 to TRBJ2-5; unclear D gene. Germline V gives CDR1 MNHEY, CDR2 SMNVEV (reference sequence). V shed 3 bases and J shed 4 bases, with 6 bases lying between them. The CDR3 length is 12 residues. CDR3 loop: CASSFRGETQYF. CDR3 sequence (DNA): TGTGCCAGCAGTTTCAGAGGAGAGACCCAGTACTTC.

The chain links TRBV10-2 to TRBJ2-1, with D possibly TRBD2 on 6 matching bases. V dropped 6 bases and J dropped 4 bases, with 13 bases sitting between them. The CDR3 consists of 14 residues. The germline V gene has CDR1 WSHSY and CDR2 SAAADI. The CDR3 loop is CASRVGLRYNEQFF. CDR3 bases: TGCGCCAGCAGAGTGGGACTTCGTTACAATGAGCAGTTCTTC.

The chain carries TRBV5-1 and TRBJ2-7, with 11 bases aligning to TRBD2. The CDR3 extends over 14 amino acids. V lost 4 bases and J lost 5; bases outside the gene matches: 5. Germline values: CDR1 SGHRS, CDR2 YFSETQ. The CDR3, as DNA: TGCGCCAGCAGCCCTACTAGCGGGAGCCACGAGCAGTACTTC. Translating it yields CASSPTSGSHEQYF. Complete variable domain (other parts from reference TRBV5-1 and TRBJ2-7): KAGVTQTPRYLIKTRGQQVTLSCSPISGHRSVSWYQQTPGQGLQFLFEYFSETQRNKGNFPGRFSGRQFSNSRSEMNVSTLELGDSALYLCASSPTSGSHEQYFGPGTRLTVT.

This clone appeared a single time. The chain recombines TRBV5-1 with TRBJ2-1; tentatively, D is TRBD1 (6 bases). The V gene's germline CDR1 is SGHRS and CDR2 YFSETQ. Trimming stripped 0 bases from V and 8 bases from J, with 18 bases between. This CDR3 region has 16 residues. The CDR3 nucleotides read TGCGCCAGCAGCTTGGTCAGGGGACCCTTTATAGATGAGCAGTTCTTC. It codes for CASSLVRGPFIDEQFF.

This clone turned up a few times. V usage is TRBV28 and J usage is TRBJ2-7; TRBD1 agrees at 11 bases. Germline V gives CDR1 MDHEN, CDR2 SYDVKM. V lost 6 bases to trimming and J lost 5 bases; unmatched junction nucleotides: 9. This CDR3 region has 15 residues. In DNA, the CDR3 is TGTGCCAGCAGCCCGGACAGGGGGCTTTGGGACGAGCAGTACTTC. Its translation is CASSPDRGLWDEQYF.

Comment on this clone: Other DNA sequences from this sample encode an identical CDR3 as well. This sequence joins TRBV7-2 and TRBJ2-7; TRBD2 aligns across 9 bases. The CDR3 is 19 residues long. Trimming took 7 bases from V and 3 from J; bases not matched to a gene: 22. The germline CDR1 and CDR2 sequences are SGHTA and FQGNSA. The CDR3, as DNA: TGTGCCAGCAAACGCGACCCCCAGGGGGTAGCGGGAGTCCGCTACGAGCAGTACTTC. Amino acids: CASKRDPQGVAGVRYEQYF.

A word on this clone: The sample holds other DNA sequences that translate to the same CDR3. As DNA, the CDR3 is TGTGCCTGGAGTGTATTAGCGGGAGGGCCCTACGAGCAGTACTTC. Translation gives CAWSVLAGGPYEQYF. The genes are TRBV30 and TRBJ2-7, with 11 bases matching TRBD2. Germline-derived CDR1 and CDR2 are GTSNPN and SVGIG (reference sequence). CDR3 length equals 15 residues. The J segment lost 2 bases and the V segment lost 0 bases, leaving 3 bases of the junction unmatched.

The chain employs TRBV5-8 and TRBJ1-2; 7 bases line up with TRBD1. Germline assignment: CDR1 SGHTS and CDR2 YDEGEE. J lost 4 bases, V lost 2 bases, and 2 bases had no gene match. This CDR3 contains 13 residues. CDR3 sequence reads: CASSLRDSYGYTF. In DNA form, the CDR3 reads TGTGCCAGCAGCTTAAGGGACAGCTATGGCTACACCTTC.

The chain's CDR3 is CASSPRVAGSYEQYF. In nucleotides, the CDR3 is TGCGCCAGCAGTCCTCGGGTAGCGGGATCCTACGAGCAGTACTTC. This chain links TRBV4-1 with TRBJ2-7; 8 bases line up with TRBD2. The V and J ends lost 6 bases and 1 base, in that order; junction bases with no gene match: 8. The germline CDR1 and CDR2 sequences are MGHRA and YSYEKL. The CDR3 covers 15 residues.

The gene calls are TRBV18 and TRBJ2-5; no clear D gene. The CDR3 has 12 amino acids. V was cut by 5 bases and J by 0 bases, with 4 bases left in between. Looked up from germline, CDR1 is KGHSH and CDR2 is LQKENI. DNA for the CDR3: TGTGCCAGCTCAACATACCAAGAGACCCAGTACTTC. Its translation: CASSTYQETQYF.

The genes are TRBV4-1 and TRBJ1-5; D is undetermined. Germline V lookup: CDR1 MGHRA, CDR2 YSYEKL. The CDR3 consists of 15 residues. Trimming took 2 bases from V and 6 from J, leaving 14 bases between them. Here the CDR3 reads CASSQNRGFGQPQHF. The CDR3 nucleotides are TGCGCCAGCAGCCAAAATCGCGGTTTCGGTCAGCCCCAGCATTTT.

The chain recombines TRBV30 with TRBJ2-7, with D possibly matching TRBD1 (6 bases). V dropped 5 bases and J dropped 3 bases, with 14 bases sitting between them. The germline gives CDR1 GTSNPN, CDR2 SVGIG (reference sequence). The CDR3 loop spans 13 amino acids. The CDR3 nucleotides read TGTGCCTGGGAACAGGGCCACGGCTACGAGCAGTACTTC. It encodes CAWEQGHGYEQYF.

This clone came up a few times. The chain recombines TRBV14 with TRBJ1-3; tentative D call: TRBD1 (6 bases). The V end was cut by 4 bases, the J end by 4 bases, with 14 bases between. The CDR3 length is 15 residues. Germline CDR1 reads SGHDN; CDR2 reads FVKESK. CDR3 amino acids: CASSPHGTRGNTIYF. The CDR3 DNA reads TGTGCCAGCAGCCCCCACGGGACAAGAGGAAACACCATATATTTT.

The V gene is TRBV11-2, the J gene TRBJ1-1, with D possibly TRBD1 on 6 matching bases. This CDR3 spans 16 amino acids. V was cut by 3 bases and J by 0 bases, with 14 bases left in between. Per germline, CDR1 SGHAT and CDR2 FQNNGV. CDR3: CASSFEIGGLNTEAFF. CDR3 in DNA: TGTGCCAGCAGCTTCGAGATCGGGGGGCTGAACACTGAAGCTTTCTTT.

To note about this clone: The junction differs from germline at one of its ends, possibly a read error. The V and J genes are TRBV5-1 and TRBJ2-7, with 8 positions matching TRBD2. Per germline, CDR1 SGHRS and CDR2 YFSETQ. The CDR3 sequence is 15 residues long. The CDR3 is CASSLALAGSYEQYF. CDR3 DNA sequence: TGCGCCAGCAGCTTGGCGCTAGCGGGCTCCTATGAGCAGTACTTC.

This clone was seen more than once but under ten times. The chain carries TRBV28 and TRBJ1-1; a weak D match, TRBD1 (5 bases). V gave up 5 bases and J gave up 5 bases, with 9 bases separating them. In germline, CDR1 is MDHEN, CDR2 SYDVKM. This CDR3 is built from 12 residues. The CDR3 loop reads CASSQGRTEAFF. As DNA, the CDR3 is TGTGCCAGCAGTCAGGGTAGGACTGAAGCTTTCTTT. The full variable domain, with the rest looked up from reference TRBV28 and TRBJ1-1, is DVKVTQSSRYLVKRTGEKVFLECVQDMDHENMFWYRQDPGLGLRLIYFSYDVKMKEKGDIPEGYSVSREKKERFSLILESASTNQTSMYLCASSQGRTEAFFGQGTRLTVV.

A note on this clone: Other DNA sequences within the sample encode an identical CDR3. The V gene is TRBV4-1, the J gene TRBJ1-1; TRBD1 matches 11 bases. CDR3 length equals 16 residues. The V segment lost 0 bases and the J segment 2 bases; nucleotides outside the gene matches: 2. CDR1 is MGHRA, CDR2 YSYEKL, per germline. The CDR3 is CASSQDGQGANTEAFF. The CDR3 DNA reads TGCGCCAGCAGCCAAGACGGACAGGGGGCAAACACTGAAGCTTTCTTT.

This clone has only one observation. The CDR3, as DNA: TGTGCCAGCTCACCAACGGGACAGTTAGGAATCATGAACACTGAAGCTTTCTTT. Translation gives CASSPTGQLGIMNTEAFF. The chain combines TRBV18 with TRBJ1-1, with 7 bases fitting TRBD1. Germline assignment: CDR1 KGHSH and CDR2 LQKENI. The CDR3 is made up of 18 amino acids. The V segment lost 2 bases and the J segment 0 bases; nucleotides outside the gene matches: 12.

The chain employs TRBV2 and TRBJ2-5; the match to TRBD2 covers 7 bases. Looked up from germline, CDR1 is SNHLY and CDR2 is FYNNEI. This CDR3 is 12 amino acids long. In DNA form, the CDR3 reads TGTACCGGGAGGCGGCCGGGAGAGACCCAGTACTTC. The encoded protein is CTGRRPGETQYF.

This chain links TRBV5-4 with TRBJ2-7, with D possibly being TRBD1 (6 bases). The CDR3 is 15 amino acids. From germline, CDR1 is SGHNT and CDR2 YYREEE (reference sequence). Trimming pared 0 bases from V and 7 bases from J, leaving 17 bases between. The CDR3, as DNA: TGTGCCAGCAGCTTGGATGGGGGCCCGTTGAGAGAGCAGTACTTC. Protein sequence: CASSLDGGPLREQYF.

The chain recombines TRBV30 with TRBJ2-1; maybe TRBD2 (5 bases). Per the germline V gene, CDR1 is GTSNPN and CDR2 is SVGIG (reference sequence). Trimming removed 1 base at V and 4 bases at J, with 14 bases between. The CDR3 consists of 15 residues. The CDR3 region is CAWSATAVGYNEQFF. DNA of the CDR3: TGTGCCTGGAGTGCAACAGCGGTGGGGTACAATGAGCAGTTCTTC.

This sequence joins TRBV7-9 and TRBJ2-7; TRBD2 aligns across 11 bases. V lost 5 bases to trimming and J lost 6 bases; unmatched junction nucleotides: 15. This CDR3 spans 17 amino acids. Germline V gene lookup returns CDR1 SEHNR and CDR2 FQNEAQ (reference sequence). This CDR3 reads CASSPRLAGRGNSEQYF. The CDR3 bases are TGTGCCAGCAGCCCCCGACTAGCGGGACGGGGTAATTCCGAGCAGTACTTC. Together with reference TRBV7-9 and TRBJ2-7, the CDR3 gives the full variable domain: DTGVSQNPRHKITKRGQNVTFRCDPISEHNRLYWYRQTLGQGPEFLTYFQNEAQLEKSRLLSDRFSAERPKGSFSTLEIQRTEQGDSAMYLCASSPRLAGRGNSEQYFGPGTRLTVT.